This T cell receptor beta chain was retrieved from a study of persistence of HIV-infected CD4 T cells. Study-level background: Median time on suppressive ART was around eight years. Findings and limits, study-wide: Antigen-responding cells were enriched for degenerate expanded CDR3beta sequences.

A note on this clone: Its antigen is currently unknown.

Sequencing used immunoSEQ version 4 in survey mode. Genomic DNA was diluted to around 10 ng/uL, up to roughly 1 ug per sample. Method: immunoSEQ multiplex PCR; TCRdb's copy keeps in-frame clones and lacks some. The sample comprises around 35,000 clones, about 87% of which are singletons, and approximately 1.4% rests with the top ten. Nonspecific anti-CD3/anti-CD28 bead stimulation represents the broad CD4+ T cell repertoire. Responding CD4+ T cells were sorted by upregulation of both CD40 ligand and CD69. Stimulated PBMCs had first been depleted of CD8+ T cells. V shed 5 bases, J shed 3 bases, and the junction held 5 bases outside the gene matches. In germline, CDR1 is MNHEY, CDR2 SMNVEV (reference sequence). The CDR3 is made up of 15 amino acids.

The TCR was taken from an adult man with HIV who was CMV-seropositive. The V and J genes are TRBV27 and TRBJ1-2, with 11 nucleotides matching TRBD1. The specimen comprised CD4+ T cells sorted from PBMCs after approximately 20-hour stimulation, sampled from a patient who received antiretroviral therapy. CDR3 protein: CASSLRDRGDYGYTF. The DNA for the CDR3 is TGTGCCAGCAGTCTCCGGGACAGGGGGGACTATGGCTACACCTTC.